This record concerns one T cell receptor beta chain sequence. Original handling: Estimation of nucleated cell counts relied on the amplification of reference gene primers. Some clones are missing from TCRdb's copy, which holds only in-frame ones; the method was immunoSEQ multiplex PCR. V and J calls plus clone size are reproduced from that table; the DNA served to infer D and trimming. The sample consists of over 250,000 clones, 89% of them appearing once. This record comes from a study of blood T cell repertoires in COVID-19. The CDR3 is made up of 15 amino acids. Trimming took off 4 bases at V and 1 base at J, with 13 bases between the two ends. CDR1 and CDR2 from the germline V gene are SGHDN and FVKESK.

Sequenced: peripheral blood. The chain combines TRBV14 with TRBJ1-1, with D perhaps matching TRBD1 (5 bases). This receptor was obtained from a woman aged 60-75 years with acute or convalescent COVID-19. CDR3 region: CASSRERRGNTEAFF. The CDR3 bases are TGTGCCAGCAGCCGGGAAAGGAGGGGGAACACTGAAGCTTTCTTT.